These 22 T cell receptor beta chains came from one sample sequenced in a study of T cell responses to AZD1222 COVID-19 vaccine. Libraries were prepared by immunoSEQ multiplex PCR; TCRdb keeps only in-frame clonotypes and omits some of them. This table has roughly 100,000 clones, approximately 90% appearing once. The sequencing here drew on peripheral blood, taken on day 0 of AZD1222 vaccination. These receptors were obtained from an adult in good health.

The chain employs TRBV9 and TRBJ2-2; D is unresolved. V was clipped by 4 bases and J by 4 bases, with 11 bases between them. Germline CDR1 reads SGDLS; CDR2 reads YYNGEE. CDR3 size: 14 residues. The CDR3 sequence is CASSTLVGTGELFF. The CDR3 nucleotides read TGTGCCAGCAGCACCCTAGTTGGCACCGGGGAGCTGTTTTTT. The full variable domain, with the rest looked up from reference TRBV9 and TRBJ2-2, is DSGVTQTPKHLITATGQRVTLRCSPRSGDLSVYWYQQSLDQGLQFLIQYYNGEERAKGNILERFSAQQFPDLHSELNLSSLELGDSALYFCASSTLVGTGELFFGEGSRLTVL.

This clone was detected a few times. The chain has TRBV19 and TRBJ1-2; TRBD1 matches 8 bases. The CDR3 runs 14 residues. V shed 5 bases and J 7 bases; nucleotides not matched to a gene: 9. CDR1 is LNHDA and CDR2 is SQIVND in the germline V gene (reference sequence). CDR3 loop: CASSPQTGAGGYTF. CDR3 DNA sequence: TGTGCCAGTAGTCCTCAGACAGGGGCCGGTGGCTACACCTTC.

The V gene is TRBV28, the J gene TRBJ2-5, with 9 bases lining up with TRBD1. V shed 9 bases, J shed 9 bases, and the junction held 11 bases outside the gene matches. The CDR3 has 13 residues. Germline CDR1 and CDR2: MDHEN and SYDVKM. CDR3 region: CASLGQGILAQYF. The CDR3 DNA reads as TGTGCCAGTCTGGGACAGGGTATATTGGCCCAGTACTTC.

The CDR3 sequence: CAWLPRGLAGLAEFF. In nucleotides, the CDR3 is TGTGCCTGGCTCCCGCGGGGCCTAGCGGGTTTGGCTGAGTTCTTC. The V and J genes are TRBV30 and TRBJ2-1; 8 nucleotides align to TRBD2. There are 15 residues in the CDR3. Germline assignment: CDR1 GTSNPN and CDR2 SVGIG (reference sequence). Unmatched junction bases numbered 20, after V lost 5 bases and J lost 14 bases.

This CDR3 reads CASSFGDRGNYGYTF. The CDR3 DNA reads as TGTGCCAGCAGTTTCGGGGACAGGGGGAACTATGGCTACACCTTC. The chain has TRBV28 and TRBJ1-2; 11 positions agree with TRBD1. The CDR3 runs 15 residues. Germline-derived CDR1 and CDR2 are MDHEN and SYDVKM. V was clipped by 3 bases and J by 2 bases; unmatched bases: 2.

This clone was picked up a small number of times. The rearrangement joins TRBV6-1 to TRBJ2-7; 8 nucleotides align to TRBD1. The CDR3 spans 14 residues. With 3 bases clipped from V and 4 bases from J, the junction kept 5 bases outside the gene matches. CDR1 and CDR2 (germline): MNHNS, SASEGT. This CDR3 reads CASSDDRGSYEQYF. DNA of the CDR3: TGTGCCAGCAGTGACGACAGGGGAAGTTACGAGCAGTACTTC.

Remarks on this clone: The identical CDR3 is also encoded by other nucleotide sequences in the sample. The chain carries TRBV20-1 and TRBJ1-2; the D is unclear. The CDR3 runs to 11 residues. Trimming stripped 6 bases from V and 5 bases from J, with 10 bases between. CDR1 is DFQATT and CDR2 is SNEGSKA in the germline V gene (reference sequence). CDR3 sequence (DNA): TGCAGTGCGCGGCTGGTGTATGGCTACACCTTC. Its protein product is CSARLVYGYTF.

The J gene is TRBJ2-5, the V gene TRBV6-1; D might be TRBD2 (6 bases). CDR3 length: 14 amino acids. V lost 2 bases and J lost 2, with 9 bases in between. Germline CDR1 MNHNS, CDR2 SASEGT. The chain's CDR3 is CASSEIGGQETQYF. CDR3 nucleotide sequence: TGTGCCAGCAGTGAAATCGGGGGACAAGAGACCCAGTACTTC.

The chain recombines TRBV28 with TRBJ2-5, with D unclear. This CDR3 is 14 amino acids long. V lost 5 bases to trimming and J lost 5 bases, with 15 bases between them. In germline, CDR1 is MDHEN, CDR2 SYDVKM. The CDR3, as DNA: TGTGCCAGCAGTGGAGTTAACGTCCAGGAGACCCAGTACTTC. Translated, it gives CASSGVNVQETQYF.

J is TRBJ2-1 and V is TRBV2; D is unresolved. There are 10 residues in the CDR3. The germline gives CDR1 SNHLY, CDR2 FYNNEI. Trimming took 7 bases from V and 5 from J, leaving 3 bases between them. The CDR3 loop reads CASTNNEQFF. The CDR3 DNA reads TGTGCCAGCACCAACAATGAGCAGTTCTTC. The variable domain in full, with the rest retrieved from reference TRBV2 and TRBJ2-1, is EPEVTQTPSHQVTQMGQEVILRCVPISNHLYFYWYRQILGQKVEFLVSFYNNEISEKSEIFDDQFSVERPDGSNFTLKIRSTKLEDSAMYFCASTNNEQFFGPGTRLTVL.

The V call is TRBV6-5, the J call TRBJ1-2; D is perhaps TRBD1 (5 bases). The CDR3 has 13 residues. With 8 bases removed from V and 6 bases from J, the gap between germline ends came to 16 bases. The V gene's germline CDR1 is MNHEY and CDR2 SVGAGI. The DNA for the CDR3 is TGTGCCAGCGGGGCAGAGACAGCGGATGGCTACACCTTC. This codes for CASGAETADGYTF.

J is TRBJ2-3 and V is TRBV19; TRBD1 matches at 8 bases. The V and J ends lost 6 bases and 0 bases, in that order; junction bases with no gene match: 8. Germline values: CDR1 LNHDA, CDR2 SQIVND (reference sequence). This CDR3 has 16 amino acids. CDR3: CASRDRGHSSTDTQYF. DNA of the CDR3: TGTGCCAGTAGAGACAGGGGACACTCTAGCACAGATACGCAGTATTTT.

This clone was seen just once. The chain joins TRBV7-3 to TRBJ2-1; TRBD1 matches at 8 bases. From germline, CDR1 is SGHTA and CDR2 FQGTGA. Trimming at V came to 4 bases and at J to 4 bases, leaving 9 bases not matched to a gene. This CDR3 is built from 16 residues. The CDR3 region has the DNA TGTGCCAGCAGCTCAAACCGGGACAGGCGATACAATGAGCAGTTCTTC. Amino acid sequence: CASSSNRDRRYNEQFF.

This clone was seen only once. The CDR3 region has the DNA TGTGCCAGCAGCCTGGGCGGCGGGACTAGCGGGAGGCCGAGCTACAATGAGCAGTTCTTC. This codes for CASSLGGGTSGRPSYNEQFF. The V gene is TRBV14, the J gene TRBJ2-1, with 15 bases matching TRBD2. Germline values: CDR1 SGHDN, CDR2 FVKESK. This CDR3 spans 20 amino acids. J gave up 3 bases and V 4 bases, and 13 bases lay outside the gene matches.

The CDR3 nucleotides read TGTGCCAGCAAAACGGTTAAGGGGACCTCCTACGAGCAGTACTTC. Protein sequence: CASKTVKGTSYEQYF. The rearrangement joins TRBV28 to TRBJ2-7; D could derive from TRBD1 or TRBD2 (5 bases each). CDR3 length: 15 amino acids. Trimming removed 7 bases at V and 0 bases at J, with 16 bases between. Germline loops: CDR1 MDHEN, CDR2 SYDVKM. The variable domain in full, with the rest retrieved from reference TRBV28 and TRBJ2-7, is DVKVTQSSRYLVKRTGEKVFLECVQDMDHENMFWYRQDPGLGLRLIYFSYDVKMKEKGDIPEGYSVSREKKERFSLILESASTNQTSMYLCASKTVKGTSYEQYFGPGTRLTVT.

The V and J genes are TRBV11-2 and TRBJ1-1; D is unclear. This CDR3 contains 15 residues. Trimming cost V 5 bases and J 0 bases, with 13 bases left between them. Germline assignment: CDR1 SGHAT and CDR2 FQNNGV. The CDR3, as DNA: TGTGCCAGCAGCCCCCAGGCGGGTATGAACACTGAAGCTTTCTTT. Translation: CASSPQAGMNTEAFF.

The chain couples TRBV7-2 to TRBJ2-7; D is ambiguous. V was pared by 4 bases and J by 3 bases, with 4 bases between. This CDR3 has 11 residues. The germline V gene has CDR1 SGHTA and CDR2 FQGNSA. The CDR3 bases are TGTGCCAGCAGCTCCCTCTACGAGCAGTACTTC. This encodes CASSSLYEQYF. The full variable domain, completed using reference TRBV7-2 and TRBJ2-7, is GAGVSQSPSNKVTEKGKDVELRCDPISGHTALYWYRQSLGQGLEFLIYFQGNSAPDKSGLPSDRFSAERTGGSVSTLTIQRTQQEDSAVYLCASSSLYEQYFGPGTRLTVT.

This chain connects TRBV12-3 or TRBV12-4 to TRBJ2-5; no firm D call. Trimming removed 6 bases at V and 1 base at J, with 9 bases between. This CDR3 has 13 residues. CDR3: CASSAHGQETQYF. The CDR3 coding sequence is TGTGCCAGCAGCGCCCACGGCCAAGAGACCCAGTACTTC.

The chain recombines TRBV7-9 with TRBJ1-4; TRBD1 might be the D (5 bases). Trimming left V 5 bases short and J 7 bases short, with 14 bases between. Germline-derived CDR1 and CDR2 are SEHNR and FQNEAQ (reference sequence). This CDR3 region has 14 residues. DNA of the CDR3: TGTGCCAGCAGCCTCAGGGTTGCCGGTGAAAAACTGTTTTTT. Translating it yields CASSLRVAGEKLFF.

The chain joins TRBV12-3 or TRBV12-4 to TRBJ2-2, with D unclear. Trimming stripped 5 bases from V and 5 bases from J, with 6 bases between. The CDR3 spans 12 residues. This CDR3 reads CASSTNTGELFF. In DNA, the CDR3 is TGTGCCAGCAGTACAAATACCGGGGAGCTGTTTTTT.

The chain couples TRBV19 to TRBJ1-5; D ambiguous. Germline V gives CDR1 LNHDA, CDR2 SQIVND (reference sequence). The V end was cut by 2 bases, the J end by 3 bases, with 20 bases between. The length of the CDR3 is 18 residues. CDR3 in amino acids: CASSISGAGSTHNQPQHF. The CDR3 coding sequence is TGTGCCAGTAGTATAAGTGGTGCGGGCTCGACACACAATCAGCCCCAGCATTTT.

The chain combines TRBV28 with TRBJ2-3; the D is unclear. Between the trimmed V and J ends, which lost 5 bases and 5 bases, there was a span of 8 bases. Germline CDR1 MDHEN, CDR2 SYDVKM. This CDR3 has 12 amino acids. The CDR3 sequence: CASSPPQDTQYF. The DNA for the CDR3 is TGTGCCAGCAGTCCCCCCCAAGATACGCAGTATTTT.